This note documents a single TCR beta chain sequence. This record belongs to a study of blood T cell repertoires in COVID-19. At the level of the study: Specimens from acute and convalescent COVID-19 originated in the United States, Italy and Spain. The analysed material was cDNA or gDNA that came from T cells, B-cell-depleted T cells, or PBMCs.

Germline V gene data show CDR1 as SGHAT and CDR2 as FQDESV (reference sequence). V lost 6 bases and J 0 bases, leaving 12 bases between the germline ends. The CDR3 runs 14 residues. Original handling: It was from reference gene primer amplification that nucleated cell counts were estimated. Method: immunoSEQ multiplex PCR; TCRdb's copy keeps in-frame clones and lacks some. Clonal size and the V and J genes are those of that table, whereas D and trimming came from the DNA. The sample lists fewer than 70,000 clones, about four fifths seen once, with around 9.7% in the top ten. This receptor was taken from a woman older than 75 with acute or convalescent COVID-19. Sequenced material: peripheral blood. This rearrangement joins TRBV11-1 to TRBJ2-7; tentatively, D is TRBD1 (6 bases). CDR3 protein: CASSHQGNSYEQYF. In DNA, the CDR3 is TGTGCCAGCAGTCACCAGGGGAACTCCTACGAGCAGTACTTC. The entire variable domain, with the rest obtained from reference TRBV11-1 and TRBJ2-7, is as follows: EAEVAQSPRYKITEKSQAVAFWCDPISGHATLYWYRQILGQGPELLVQFQDESVVDDSQLPKDRFSAERLKGVDSTLKIQPAELGDSAMYLCASSHQGNSYEQYFGPGTRLTVT.